This passage covers 29 T cell receptor beta chains from one sample sequenced in a study of T cell repertoires in cytomegalovirus infection. Antigens for these TCRs are unknown. TCRdb analysed the reads with MiXCR anew, one entry per CDR3 protein. The data contain around 500,000 distinct CDR3 sequences, approximately 42% of them seen just once; the ten biggest clones take up roughly two fifths. Sequenced material: cultured PBMCs, taken from culture after CMV antigen stimulation. These receptors all come from a human donor in good health (CMV status not recorded). Some clones in this sample may be carry-over from other donors' samples.

This clonotype was observed a few times. J is TRBJ2-1 and V is TRBV5-6; D gene unclear. CDR1 SGHDT and CDR2 YYEEEE come from the germline V gene. V gave up 5 bases and J gave up 6 bases, with 12 bases separating them. The CDR3 loop spans 13 amino acids. The CDR3 reads CASRVRASNEQFF. CDR3 bases: TGTGCCAGCAGGGTCAGAGCATCCAATGAGCAGTTCTTC.

V gene TRBV12-3 or TRBV12-4 combines with J gene TRBJ1-4, with TRBD1 matching 7 bases. The CDR3 covers 13 residues. V gave up 4 bases and J gave up 11 bases; unmatched junction bases: 7. For the CDR3, the DNA is TGTGCCAGCAGTTCCCCAGGGGGTGGGAAACTGTTTTTT. Protein product: CASSSPGGGKLFF.

This chain joins TRBV29-1 and TRBJ2-7; 9 bases align to TRBD2. Germline CDR1 and CDR2: SQVTM and ANQGSEA. This CDR3 has 13 amino acids. Trimming took 7 bases from V and 3 from J; bases not matched to a gene: 7. The CDR3 spells CSALTSGNYEQYF. CDR3 coding DNA: TGCAGCGCTCTGACTAGCGGCAACTACGAGCAGTACTTC.

J is TRBJ2-3 and V is TRBV19; the D gene is possibly TRBD2 (6 bases). V lost 4 bases and J lost 5, with 10 bases in between. The germline CDR1 and CDR2 sequences are LNHDA and SQIVND (reference sequence). The CDR3 is made up of 13 amino acids. CDR3 bases: TGTGCCAGTAGTAGCACGGAGGGAGATACGCAGTATTTT. This encodes CASSSTEGDTQYF. Complete variable domain (other parts from reference TRBV19 and TRBJ2-3): DGGITQSPKYLFRKEGQNVTLSCEQNLNHDAMYWYRQDPGQGLRLIYYSQIVNDFQKGDIAEGYSVSREKKESFPLTVTSAQKNPTAFYLCASSSTEGDTQYFGPGTRLTVL.

This clonotype was seen more than once but under ten times. This chain links TRBV30 with TRBJ1-2; tentatively, D is TRBD1 (5 bases). In germline, CDR1 is GTSNPN, CDR2 SVGIG (reference sequence). The CDR3 is made up of 14 amino acids. V lost 0 bases, J lost 9 bases, and 17 bases lay in between. The CDR3, as DNA: TGTGCCTGGAGTGTACGGAACAGGCTTGGTAGCTACACCTTC. It codes for CAWSVRNRLGSYTF.

The chain carries TRBV13 and TRBJ2-1, with 8 bases that match TRBD2. Germline CDR1 and CDR2: PRHDT and FYEKMQ (reference sequence). The V segment lost 5 bases and the J segment 3 bases; nucleotides outside the gene matches: 18. The CDR3 spans 19 residues. CDR3 DNA sequence: TGTGCCAGCAGCCCGCCGGCCGGGGGGGGTTCTCGAAACTACAATGAGCAGTTCTTC. As protein: CASSPPAGGGSRNYNEQFF.

The chain recombines TRBV29-1 with TRBJ1-2; D ambiguous. This CDR3 is 11 amino acids long. The V end was cut by 6 bases, the J end by 4 bases, with 9 bases between. Germline values: CDR1 SQVTM, CDR2 ANQGSEA. CDR3: CSVQTGYGYTF. DNA of the CDR3: TGCAGCGTCCAGACGGGCTATGGCTACACCTTC.

This chain connects TRBV2 to TRBJ2-7; tentative D call: TRBD1 (6 bases). CDR1 is SNHLY and CDR2 is FYNNEI in the germline V gene. The CDR3 loop spans 16 amino acids. With 4 bases removed from V and 4 bases from J, the gap between germline ends came to 20 bases. CDR3 loop: CASSGPTGTPIYEQYF. The CDR3 region has the DNA TGTGCCAGCAGTGGTCCGACCGGGACACCCATTTACGAGCAGTACTTC.

This clonotype was seen only once. The chain joins TRBV2 to TRBJ2-3; D tentatively fits TRBD1 or TRBD2 (5 bases each). Germline CDR1 SNHLY, CDR2 FYNNEI. The CDR3 contains 16 residues. V shed 4 bases and J shed 2 bases, with 16 bases lying between them. CDR3 sequence (DNA): TGTGCCAGCAGTGGTGCCGGGACGGTAAACACAGATACGCAGTATTTT. As protein: CASSGAGTVNTDTQYF.

The chain carries TRBV29-1 and TRBJ2-1; the match to TRBD2 covers 8 bases. CDR1 and CDR2 from the germline V gene are SQVTM and ANQGSEA. The length of the CDR3 is 13 residues. V lost 4 bases and J lost 4; bases outside the gene matches: 3. CDR3 amino acids: CSVGLARYNEQFF. The CDR3 bases are TGCAGCGTTGGACTAGCGAGGTACAATGAGCAGTTCTTC.

This clonotype was detected only a few times. This chain links TRBV6-2 or TRBV6-3 with TRBJ1-1; D may be TRBD1 (5 bases). CDR1 and CDR2 (germline): MNHEY, SVGEGT. Trimming pared 5 bases from V and 6 bases from J, leaving 10 bases between. CDR3 length: 12 amino acids. CDR3 nucleotides: TGTGCCAGCAGTCTCGGGACCGCTGAAGCTTTCTTT. Its translation is CASSLGTAEAFF.

CDR3 bases: TGTGCCAGCAGCCCCCCCGGGACACCTTACGAGCAGTACTTC. It codes for CASSPPGTPYEQYF. This chain joins TRBV11-2 and TRBJ2-7, with D possibly being TRBD1 (6 bases). The germline gives CDR1 SGHAT, CDR2 FQNNGV. The length of the CDR3 is 14 residues. Trimming stripped 5 bases from V and 4 bases from J, with 15 bases between.

The J gene is TRBJ2-7, the V gene TRBV12-3 or TRBV12-4, with D possibly matching TRBD1 (6 bases). There are 12 residues in the CDR3. With 5 bases removed from V and 7 bases from J, the gap between germline ends came to 12 bases. The chain's CDR3 is CASSPTGFEQYF. The CDR3 DNA sequence: TGTGCCAGCAGTCCCACAGGGTTTGAGCAGTACTTC.

This clonotype was observed at least ten times. The CDR3 protein is CASSSRADTQYF. The DNA for the CDR3 is TGTGCCAGCAGCTCTAGAGCAGATACGCAGTATTTT. This rearrangement joins TRBV7-2 to TRBJ2-3; D unclear. Trimming stripped 4 bases from V and 4 bases from J, with 6 bases between. Germline assignment: CDR1 SGHTA and CDR2 FQGNSA. The CDR3 covers 12 residues.

The sample holds a few counts of this clonotype. The chain joins TRBV7-2 to TRBJ1-3; perhaps TRBD1 as D (6 bases). Per the germline V gene, CDR1 is SGHTA and CDR2 is FQGNSA. With 4 bases removed from V and 4 bases from J, the gap between germline ends came to 14 bases. The CDR3 covers 15 residues. CDR3 in amino acids: CASSSLRGFGNTIYF. The CDR3 region has the DNA TGTGCCAGCAGCTCACTCAGGGGTTTCGGAAACACCATATATTTT. Combining the CDR3 with reference TRBV7-2 and TRBJ1-3 gives the whole variable domain GAGVSQSPSNKVTEKGKDVELRCDPISGHTALYWYRQSLGQGLEFLIYFQGNSAPDKSGLPSDRFSAERTGGSVSTLTIQRTQQEDSAVYLCASSSLRGFGNTIYFGEGSWLTVV.

The chain carries TRBV12-3 or TRBV12-4 and TRBJ2-5; TRBD2 agrees at 9 bases. J was trimmed by 5 bases and V by 8 bases; bases with no gene match: 6. The CDR3 loop spans 13 amino acids. CDR3 amino acids: CASGLAGRETQYF. The CDR3 DNA follows: TGTGCCAGCGGGCTAGCGGGGAGGGAGACCCAGTACTTC.

The J gene is TRBJ2-3, the V gene TRBV7-2; tentative D call: TRBD2 (6 bases). Germline V gene sequence: CDR1 SGHTA, CDR2 FQGNSA. With 5 bases removed from V and 4 bases from J, the gap between germline ends came to 10 bases. CDR3 length equals 13 residues. CDR3 protein: CASSPRRADTQYF. The CDR3 bases are TGTGCCAGCAGCCCCCGGAGGGCAGATACGCAGTATTTT.

The V gene is TRBV12-3 or TRBV12-4, the J gene TRBJ2-3, with D possibly matching TRBD1 (6 bases). Trimming shortened V by 4 bases and J by 6 bases, and 8 bases separated the two germline ends. The CDR3 length is 12 residues. CDR3 region: CASSWTVDTQYF. CDR3 nucleotides: TGTGCCAGCAGTTGGACAGTCGATACGCAGTATTTT.

This clonotype appeared many times. The V gene is TRBV7-2, the J gene TRBJ2-7; 7 bases match TRBD2. Trimming cost V 5 bases and J 0 bases; bases outside gene matches: 19. This CDR3 spans 19 amino acids. The germline CDR1 and CDR2 sequences are SGHTA and FQGNSA. In nucleotides, the CDR3 is TGTGCCAGCAGCCCGAATGGGGCGGGAGTAAGGTGGAGCTCCTACGAGCAGTACTTC. Protein: CASSPNGAGVRWSSYEQYF.

This chain uses TRBV27 with TRBJ2-7; 11 bases are a match to TRBD1. Germline CDR1 is MNHEY and CDR2 is SMNVEV (reference sequence). There are 14 residues in the CDR3. With 3 bases clipped from V and 7 bases from J, the junction kept 5 bases outside the gene matches. The CDR3 coding sequence is TGTGCCAGCAGTTTGGGGACAGGGGGGCGTGAGCAGTACTTC. Translating it yields CASSLGTGGREQYF.

The chain uses TRBV11-2 and TRBJ2-5, with 8 bases that match TRBD2. The germline CDR1 and CDR2 sequences are SGHAT and FQNNGV. The CDR3 loop spans 15 amino acids. J was trimmed by 5 bases and V by 2 bases; bases with no gene match: 7. Written as DNA, the CDR3 is TGTGCCAGCAGCTTATCACTCGGGAGGGGGGAGACCCAGTACTTC. The encoded protein is CASSLSLGRGETQYF.

This clonotype has only a few counts. The chain joins TRBV10-3 to TRBJ1-6, with D possibly TRBD1 on 5 matching bases. Germline loops: CDR1 ENHRY, CDR2 SYGVKD. V gave up 2 bases and J gave up 8 bases, with 13 bases separating them. CDR3 length: 15 residues. The CDR3 DNA reads TGTGCCATCAGTGAGGGCAGGGCGGCGGATTCACCCCTCCACTTT. Protein sequence: CAISEGRAADSPLHF.

This clonotype was detected once. The rearrangement links TRBV20-1 to TRBJ2-7, with no clear D. Germline CDR1 is DFQATT and CDR2 is SNEGSKA (reference sequence). V was cut by 3 bases and J by 4 bases, with 22 bases left in between. This CDR3 is 16 amino acids long. CDR3 in amino acids: CSASPRFGPGDYEQYF. The CDR3 DNA reads as TGCAGTGCTAGCCCCCGGTTCGGCCCGGGTGATTACGAGCAGTACTTC.

The J gene is TRBJ1-5, the V gene TRBV6-1; tentative D call: TRBD1 (6 bases). Germline-derived CDR1 and CDR2 are MNHNS and SASEGT. The CDR3 totals 16 residues. V dropped 5 bases and J dropped 0 bases, with 14 bases sitting between them. The chain's CDR3 is CASSQGIGDSNQPQHF. Here the CDR3 DNA reads TGTGCCAGCAGTCAGGGGATAGGGGATAGCAATCAGCCCCAGCATTTT.

This rearrangement joins TRBV7-8 to TRBJ2-7, with unresolved D. Trimming pared 0 bases from V and 6 bases from J, leaving 3 bases between. The CDR3 extends over 11 amino acids. Germline CDR1 SGHVS, CDR2 FQNEAQ. The CDR3, as DNA: TGTGCCAGCAGCTTAGCTTTCGAGCAGTACTTC. Translation: CASSLAFEQYF.

This chain links TRBV20-1 with TRBJ2-3; 7 bases map to TRBD2. The CDR3 is 16 amino acids. Per the germline V gene, CDR1 is DFQATT and CDR2 is SNEGSKA (reference sequence). Losses at the gene ends were 0 bases for V and 1 base for J; bases not matched to a gene: 7. CDR3 in amino acids: CSARDLGGVGTDTQYF. The DNA of the CDR3 is TGCAGTGCTAGAGATCTGGGAGGGGTCGGCACAGATACGCAGTATTTT.

This chain uses TRBV7-9 with TRBJ2-2; 7 nucleotides agree with TRBD1. V shed 2 bases, J shed 5 bases, and the junction held 8 bases outside the gene matches. CDR3 length: 16 amino acids. In germline, CDR1 is SEHNR, CDR2 FQNEAQ (reference sequence). CDR3 bases: TGTGCCAGCAGCTTAAAGAGGGACAGTGGAACCGGGGAGCTGTTTTTT. Translating it yields CASSLKRDSGTGELFF.

The chain carries TRBV10-3 and TRBJ2-6; 7 nucleotides match TRBD2. The CDR3 sequence is 15 residues long. With V trimmed by 7 bases and J by 1 base, 4 bases remained unmatched. Germline values: CDR1 ENHRY, CDR2 SYGVKD. The CDR3 is CAITGGGSGANVLTF. For the CDR3, the DNA is TGTGCCATCACTGGGGGGGGGTCTGGGGCCAACGTCCTGACTTTC.

This chain connects TRBV7-2 to TRBJ2-1; 7 nucleotides line up with TRBD2. V lost 2 bases, J lost 9 bases, and 10 bases stayed unmatched. CDR1 and CDR2 from the germline V gene are SGHTA and FQGNSA. The CDR3 length is 15 residues. The CDR3 DNA is TGTGCCAGCAGCTTAATTTGGGGAGGGCGGGGTGAGCAGTTCTTC. Its translation is CASSLIWGGRGEQFF.